In its sample, the clone carrying this T cell receptor (beta chain) was seen a few times. Antigen: not known. V shed 3 bases, J shed 7 bases, and the junction held 9 bases outside the gene matches. Per germline, CDR1 LGHNA and CDR2 YNFKEQ. This CDR3 comprises 15 residues. The data originate from a study of identical twins. Study-level results: Conclusions were based on cross-sectional statistical analysis, without following the same donors. The more abundant beta clonotypes in cord blood had fewer insertions, and memory repertoires did not show this.

TCRdb processed the 5' RACE reads anew with MiXCR; each CDR3 protein has one entry. The sample records hundreds of thousands of distinct CDR3 sequences, just over 7% being singletons. This sample also appeared in a second study, on yellow fever vaccine responses in identical twins.

Sequencing used PBMCs. The TCR comes from a woman younger than 30 in good health. The chain links TRBV4-2 to TRBJ2-7; TRBD2 agrees at 10 bases. The CDR3 bases are TGTGCCAGCAGCCACGGAGCGGGAGGGCCGCGGGAGCAGTACTTC. Amino acid sequence: CASSHGAGGPREQYF.